The source of this T cell receptor (beta chain) is a study of cytomegalovirus exposure and HLA in healthy donors (dated by TCRdb to 2017 to 2019). Turning to the overall study: An earlier analysis of about 560 of the donors reported 276 Gb of sequence data and roughly 120 million unique TCR beta sequences obtained from about 179 million T cells. Approximately 310 gigabases of sequencing data and approximately 91 million unique TCR sequences made up an early release that covered several hundred HLA-typed donors. Among the roughly 400 genotyped donors, 81% belonged to the genetic ancestry cluster associated with self-reported Caucasian donors. The aim of the study was to test whether cataloging public T cell receptors could identify signatures of past pathogen exposure. The study used immunosequencing to profile the T cell repertoires of 600 to 850 subjects and linked those repertoires to cytomegalovirus serostatus. In addition to the first cohort of about 650 subjects, a separate validation cohort of 130 or so different subjects was used. High-throughput TCR immunosequencing, statistical association of individual TCRs with disease status, and machine learning were combined to predict cytomegalovirus infection status. A later analysis re-examined previously published TCR beta repertoires from roughly 650 donors and added high-resolution HLA genotyping to investigate patterns of TCR occurrence. Rather than using new phenotypic data, the later analysis identified candidate immune exposures from TCR beta sequences and from how often those sequences occurred across donors. To decide whether each TCR beta V gene segment behaved as functional or pseudogenic, an earlier analysis of approximately 600 of the donors relied on high-throughput TCR beta sequencing. Donor age, sex, ethnicity and CMV serostatus were compiled alongside the repertoire data. Genome-wide SNP genotypes for about three fifths of the 666 donors were used in a later genetic analysis, which treated that subset as a discovery cohort. All discovery cohort repertoires had been generated on a single sequencing platform. HLA typing covered class I and class II loci at four-digit resolution. Typing coverage varied by locus: about 620-640 donors for A, B, C, DRB1 and DQB1; roughly 560 for DQA1; 600 to 610 for DPA1; under 490 for DPB1. Because of strong linkage in the cohort, a handful of DR-DQ haplotypes were treated as single units for association and clustering. On average, 235,054 unique TCR beta nucleotide sequences were sequenced per donor among 398 genotyped donors of the cohort, with roughly 20% of those sequences being non-productive.

The full study reports these points: A further reported finding was that TCR beta sequences accurately predicted the HLA-A and HLA-B alleles for most subjects in the first cohort. Because counts were too low, around 18 rarely observed V segments, including chromosome 9 orphons, were left out of the earlier analysis of approximately 500 of the donors. Specific HLA alleles were associated with 16,951 TCR beta sequences at a false discovery rate of 0.05 in a later analysis. A later analysis found that HLA-associated TCR beta chains were more clonally expanded and had lower generation probabilities than equally common non-associated chains. An earlier analysis of approximately 530 of the donors showed that most TCR beta V segments appeared in productive rearrangements either about 87% or about 30% of the time, which broadly matched IMGT annotations. A group of highly shared sequence variants was considered likely to be a technical artifact of the sequencing pipeline. Several of the top co-occurrence clusters appeared to be linked to parvovirus B19, influenza, CMV and Epstein-Barr virus, according to a later analysis. In vitro tests confirmed that a few of the cytomegalovirus-associated TCR beta chains recognize cytomegalovirus antigens. This cohort had only TCR beta chains sequenced, and the lack of alpha or paired-chain data limited which features could be detected. Strong co-occurrence of HLA alleles, especially DR and DQ, made assigning TCR associations to individual alleles difficult. According to the authors, the approach could potentially be generalized to other disease states and immunological phenotypes. Correlated functional status among segregating V segments might be attributable to linkage disequilibrium, but an unknown experimental factor could not be ruled out. In a later genetic analysis, a missense DCLRE1C variant was associated with V-gene and J-gene trimming of TCR beta chains, and the association was replicated in an independent cohort. According to a later genetic analysis, donors in an Asian-associated ancestry cluster had fewer N-insertions in productive TCRs than the approximately 710-donor mean. The classifier was reported to diagnose cytomegalovirus status with high specificity and sensitivity in both the original cohort and the validation cohort. For the cohort, immune exposure information was limited to CMV serostatus. While some public TCRs were present in many individuals, most TCR sequences turned up only very rarely across donors. Presence/absence analyses assumed roughly uniform sequencing depth across donors, an assumption that may not hold. The study gave a list of 150 to 200 TCR beta chains associated with cytomegalovirus. Some IMGT-functional V segments, including TRBV6-2 and TRBV6-3, could not be told apart with the 87-base-pair reads, so those segments were excluded. Because some donors lacked HLA typing at each locus, the association tests relied only on the typed subset. A later analysis found that most CMV-associated TCR beta chains appeared HLA-restricted, with HLA associations seemingly driven largely by CMV exposure. According to a later analysis, TCR association rates differed among HLA loci, with DRB1 alleles showing the most associated TCRs and HLA-C alleles showing the fewest.

About this clone: Its cognate antigen has yet to be identified. One base away there is no much larger clone; base qualities are not given.

The cohort comprised around 690 healthy bone marrow donors. All cohort members were sampled while nominally healthy, although unrecorded immune exposures were likely present. The donor tested CMV seronegative, placing the donor among the roughly 350 seronegative members of the cohort. Each donor provided a peripheral blood sample, and peripheral blood mononuclear cells were used for TCR beta sequencing. The Qiagen DNeasy Blood Extraction Kit was used to extract genomic DNA from the blood cell samples. The germline V gene gives CDR1 as LGHNA and CDR2 as YNFKEQ. Unmatched junction bases come to 4, with V trimmed by 3 bases and J by 0 bases. The CDR3 runs 15 amino acids, cysteine and phenylalanine included. Solely the CDR3 DNA is kept, with 45 bases framed from the first base. The library was made by the immunoSEQ multiplex PCR assay. The multiplex PCR relied on a mix of 60 forward primers for TCR Vbeta segments and 13 reverse primers for TCR Jbeta segments. Amplification of the CDR3 region of rearranged TCR beta genes was performed with a multiplex PCR assay on genomic DNA. The Illumina HiSeq System was used to sequence the amplified TCR beta libraries as 87-base-pair reads. As for the original processing: A later analysis tallied tens of millions of unique TCR beta chains across the approximately 670 repertoires, and about 10 million of those chains were shared by two or more donors. To remove PCR and sequencing errors, raw reads were error-corrected and collapsed into unique sequences using a nearest-neighbor algorithm that merged closely related sequences. V, D and J gene segments were assigned by aligning CDR3 sequences to IMGT reference sequences. For a sequence to be retained, a match of at least six nucleotides to both a V gene segment and a J gene segment was required. A rearrangement counted as productive if the CDR3 had no stop codons and remained in frame with V and J, and every other rearrangement counted as non-productive. CDR3 was defined by IMGT convention, running from the second conserved V-encoded cysteine to the conserved J-encoded phenylalanine. In an earlier analysis of 587 of the donors, sequences lacking an unambiguous match to a single V gene segment were excluded. An earlier analysis of approximately 590 of the donors called V segments functional above 56.7% productive rearrangements and segregating when the between-donor standard deviation exceeded 5%. A statistical classification framework was built for diagnosing cytomegalovirus status from the catalog of TCR beta chain sequences. In a later analysis, TCR nucleotide sequences were compared against IMGT/GENE-DB human TR gene sequences so that V and J genes could be assigned. The TCRdist pipeline was used in a later analysis to assign CDR3 sequences and most-parsimonious VDJ recombination scenarios. In a later analysis, each TCR beta chain was defined by its CDR3 amino acid sequence together with its V-gene family, and reads lacking a unique V-gene family were excluded. As a way to deal with suspected cross-contamination and a sequencing artifact, a later analysis dropped approximately 570 nucleotide sequences that were highly shared and had low generation probability. In a later analysis, a clonal expansion index for each public chain was calculated from normalized within-repertoire ranks of inferred template counts. In a later analysis, generation probabilities were computed using a VDJ recombination model fitted to out-of-frame rearrangements, and the results were checked against IGoR. Hypergeometric tests were used in a later analysis to score TCR-TCR, TCR-HLA and TCR-CMV co-occurrence, with a repertoire-size bias correction applied to the TCR pairs. In a later analysis, false discovery rates were estimated by permuting HLA or CMV assignments 20 times. A later analysis grouped co-occurring TCRs with DBSCAN, adding TCRdist sequence similarity when clustering within HLA-allele-positive subsets. Repertoires with fewer than 30,000 or more than 120,000 public chains, plus five repertoires with anomalous nucleotide sharing, were excluded from co-occurrence clustering. Entries here come from immuneACCESS through TCRdb and include only in-frame sequences with V and J called. Some clones fail to appear in such tables; in the studies checked, an unresolved V gene covers under half of the shortfall, and the cause of the remainder is unknown. The V and J calls and clone size come from that table; D and trimming were worked out from the DNA. This sample lists about 200,000 clones; roughly 86% were detected once. In total, the top ten clones hold 1.5% to 2% of the sample.

The sequence was collected from a woman in her late teens or twenties in good health and CMV-seronegative. Sequencing was carried out using PBMCs. The rearranged chain carries TRBV4-2 and TRBJ2-7, with TRBD1 matching 8 junction bases. The CDR3 protein: CASSHPDRASYEQYF. In nucleotide form, the sequence is TGTGCCAGCAGCCACCCGGACAGGGCCTCCTACGAGCAGTACTTC.